The 16 T cell receptor beta chains listed next were all sequenced from one sample in a study of cytomegalovirus exposure and HLA in healthy donors. The PCR ran on 60 Vbeta and 13 Jbeta primers. TCRdb's table, derived via immunoSEQ multiplex PCR, lists solely in-frame clones and lacks some. This table has some 160,000 clones, roughly 67% appearing once. Material for sequencing was PBMCs. The receptors come from a woman under 30 in good health and CMV-seropositive.

The chain employs TRBV15 and TRBJ1-2, with 7 bases that match TRBD1. V shed 6 bases, J shed 6 bases, and the junction held 7 bases outside the gene matches. Germline lookup yields CDR1 LNHNV and CDR2 YYDKDF (reference sequence). The CDR3 contains 13 residues. CDR3 sequence: CATREQGTDGYTF. CDR3 in DNA: TGTGCCACCAGAGAACAGGGGACCGATGGCTACACCTTC.

This chain links TRBV15 with TRBJ2-3, with 9 bases aligning to TRBD2. The CDR3 loop spans 15 amino acids. Germline CDR1 LNHNV, CDR2 YYDKDF (reference sequence). With V trimmed by 0 bases and J by 4 bases, 2 bases remained unmatched. The CDR3 region is CATSRDSSGADTQYF. The CDR3 DNA reads TGTGCCACCAGCAGAGATTCTAGCGGGGCAGATACGCAGTATTTT. The entire variable domain, with the rest obtained from reference TRBV15 and TRBJ2-3, is as follows: DAMVIQNPRYQVTQFGKPVTLSCSQTLNHNVMYWYQQKSSQAPKLLFHYYDKDFNNEADTPDNFQSRRPNTSFCFLDIRSPGLGDTAMYLCATSRDSSGADTQYFGPGTRLTVL.

This rearrangement joins TRBV4-3 to TRBJ2-3; 9 positions agree with TRBD2. The CDR3 length is 17 residues. Germline V CDR1 and CDR2: LGHNA, YSLEER. The J segment lost 5 bases and the V segment lost 0 bases, leaving 9 bases of the junction unmatched. The CDR3 DNA is TGCGCCAGCAGCCAAGATCCCGCGGGGGGGCCCGGAGATACGCAGTATTTT. Its translation is CASSQDPAGGPGDTQYF.

In its sample, this clone was seen a few times. The V and J genes are TRBV5-6 and TRBJ1-3; no definite D call. V gave up 2 bases and J gave up 9 bases, with 15 bases separating them. The CDR3 extends over 14 amino acids. Germline V gene lookup returns CDR1 SGHDT and CDR2 YYEEEE. CDR3 nucleotides: TGTGCCAGCAGCTTATCTCCAGTTGGAGGCACCATATATTTT. Amino acids: CASSLSPVGGTIYF.

This clone was detected a few times. This chain connects TRBV5-3 to TRBJ1-5; 7 positions agree with TRBD1. TRBV5-3 is noted as an ORF with a role that remains uncertain. Trimming at V came to 4 bases and at J to 0 bases, leaving 4 bases not matched to a gene. This CDR3 is 15 amino acids long. This CDR3 reads CARSVDRNSNQPQHF. Written as DNA, the CDR3 is TGTGCCAGAAGCGTGGACAGGAATAGCAATCAGCCCCAGCATTTT.

The chain is built from TRBV14 and TRBJ2-1; 9 nucleotides align to TRBD2. Germline V lookup: CDR1 SGHDN, CDR2 FVKESK. Trimming cost V 3 bases and J 4 bases; bases outside gene matches: 1. The CDR3 totals 14 residues. CDR3 coding DNA: TGTGCCAGCAGCCAGCTAGCGGGGTACAATGAGCAGTTCTTC. Amino acid sequence: CASSQLAGYNEQFF.

The genes are TRBV30 and TRBJ1-3, with D possibly TRBD1 on 5 matching bases. Looked up from germline, CDR1 is GTSNPN and CDR2 is SVGIG (reference sequence). The CDR3 is 14 residues long. V lost 2 bases and J lost 3, with 11 bases in between. In DNA form, the CDR3 reads TGTGCCTGGAGTATCCCGGGGGTTGGAAACACCATATATTTT. It encodes CAWSIPGVGNTIYF.

Only one count was recorded for this clone. The chain has TRBV5-4 and TRBJ2-7; 7 nucleotides match TRBD2. CDR1 SGHNT and CDR2 YYREEE come from the germline V gene (reference sequence). The CDR3 consists of 13 residues. Unmatched junction bases numbered 7, after V lost 4 bases and J lost 6 bases. CDR3 sequence reads: CASSTGGGGEQYF. Here the CDR3 DNA reads TGTGCCAGCAGCACGGGTGGCGGGGGCGAGCAGTACTTC.

The chain couples TRBV19 to TRBJ1-2; no reliable D call. The V end was cut by 7 bases, the J end by 1 base, with 13 bases between. Germline loops: CDR1 LNHDA, CDR2 SQIVND (reference sequence). The CDR3 has 14 residues. The CDR3 region has the DNA TGTGCCAGTAACAATGGGCTCTTTAACTATGGCTACACCTTC. It encodes CASNNGLFNYGYTF.

This chain joins TRBV7-9 and TRBJ2-5; 7 bases are a match to TRBD2. Trimming removed 1 base from V and 5 bases from J; junction bases left unmatched: 4. The CDR3 covers 14 residues. Germline V CDR1 and CDR2: SEHNR, FQNEAQ (reference sequence). CDR3 bases: TGTGCCAGCAGCTTAGTCCGGGGAGGGGAGACCCAGTACTTC. It encodes CASSLVRGGETQYF.

V gene TRBV5-6 combines with J gene TRBJ1-1, with D unresolved. The CDR3 consists of 12 residues. Germline CDR1 is SGHDT and CDR2 is YYEEEE. Trimming took off 4 bases at V and 11 bases at J, with 15 bases between the two ends. The CDR3 DNA sequence: TGTGCCAGCAGCACCCGGAGTTTGGTCGCTTTCTTT. Residues: CASSTRSLVAFF. The full variable domain, in which reference TRBV5-6 and TRBJ1-1 provide the parts outside the CDR3, is DAGVTQSPTHLIKTRGQQVTLRCSPKSGHDTVSWYQQALGQGPQFIFQYYEEEERQRGNFPDRFSGHQFPNYSSELNVNALLLGDSALYLCASSTRSLVAFFGQGTRLTVV.

The chain combines TRBV7-6 with TRBJ1-5; a possible D gene is TRBD1 (6 bases). Trimming removed 4 bases at V and 3 bases at J, with 10 bases between. Germline V gives CDR1 SGHVS, CDR2 FNYEAQ. This CDR3 spans 14 amino acids. The CDR3: CASSSQGANQPQHF. In DNA form, the CDR3 reads TGTGCCAGCAGCTCACAGGGCGCCAATCAGCCCCAGCATTTT.

V usage is TRBV19 and J usage is TRBJ2-2; TRBD1 aligns across 7 bases. Germline V gives CDR1 LNHDA, CDR2 SQIVND (reference sequence). Trimming at V came to 2 bases and at J to 2 bases, leaving 14 bases not matched to a gene. The CDR3 length is 19 residues. Here the CDR3 reads CASSISPHKTGFNTGELFF. The CDR3 DNA follows: TGTGCCAGTAGTATATCCCCGCACAAGACAGGGTTCAACACCGGGGAGCTGTTTTTT. Supplemented by reference TRBV19 and TRBJ2-2, the full variable domain reads DGGITQSPKYLFRKEGQNVTLSCEQNLNHDAMYWYRQDPGQGLRLIYYSQIVNDFQKGDIAEGYSVSREKKESFPLTVTSAQKNPTAFYLCASSISPHKTGFNTGELFFGEGSRLTVL.

This rearrangement joins TRBV28 to TRBJ2-7, with D unclear. V dropped 9 bases and J dropped 6 bases, with 15 bases sitting between them. The germline gives CDR1 MDHEN, CDR2 SYDVKM. The CDR3 contains 12 residues. The CDR3 nucleotides are TGTGCCAGTTCCCTCCCCCCACTCGAGCAGTACTTC. Translated: CASSLPPLEQYF.

This clone was detected once. This chain links TRBV5-1 with TRBJ2-1; 11 bases agree with TRBD2. V shed 4 bases and J 4 bases; nucleotides not matched to a gene: 4. This CDR3 spans 15 amino acids. Germline CDR1 reads SGHRS; CDR2 reads YFSETQ. CDR3 sequence reads: CASSRGTSGYNEQFF. CDR3 sequence (DNA): TGCGCCAGCAGCCGTGGGACTAGCGGATACAATGAGCAGTTCTTC.

The table lists this clone with a count of one. The chain combines TRBV9 with TRBJ2-4, with TRBD2 as a possible D gene (9 bases). Per the germline V gene, CDR1 is SGDLS and CDR2 is YYNGEE. There are 17 residues in the CDR3. Between the trimmed V and J ends, which lost 1 base and 8 bases, there was a span of 22 bases. The CDR3 protein is CASSVQGAGGPLDIQYF. The CDR3, as DNA: TGTGCCAGCAGCGTACAGGGGGCGGGGGGGCCTTTGGACATTCAGTACTTC.